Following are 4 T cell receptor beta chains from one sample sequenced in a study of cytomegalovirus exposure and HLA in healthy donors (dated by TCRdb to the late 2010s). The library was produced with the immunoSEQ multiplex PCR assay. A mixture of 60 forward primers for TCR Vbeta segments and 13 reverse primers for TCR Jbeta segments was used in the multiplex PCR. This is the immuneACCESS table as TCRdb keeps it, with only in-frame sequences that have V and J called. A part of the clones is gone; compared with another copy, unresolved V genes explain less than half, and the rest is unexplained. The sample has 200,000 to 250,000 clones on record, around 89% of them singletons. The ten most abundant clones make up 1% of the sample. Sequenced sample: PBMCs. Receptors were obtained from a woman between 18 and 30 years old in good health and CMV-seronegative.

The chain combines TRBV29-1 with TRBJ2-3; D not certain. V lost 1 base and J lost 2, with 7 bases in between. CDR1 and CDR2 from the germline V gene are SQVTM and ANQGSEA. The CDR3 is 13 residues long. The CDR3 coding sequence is TGCAGCGTTGAAGCCAGGTACACAGATACGCAGTATTTT. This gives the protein CSVEARYTDTQYF.

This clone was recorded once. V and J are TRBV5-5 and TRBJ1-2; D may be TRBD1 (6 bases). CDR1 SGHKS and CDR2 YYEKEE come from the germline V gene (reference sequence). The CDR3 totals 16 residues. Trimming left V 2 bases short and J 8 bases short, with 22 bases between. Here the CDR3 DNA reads TGTGCCAGCAGCTTAATTGCCAGGGGAGCAGAGGACGGCTACACCTTC. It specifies CASSLIARGAEDGYTF.

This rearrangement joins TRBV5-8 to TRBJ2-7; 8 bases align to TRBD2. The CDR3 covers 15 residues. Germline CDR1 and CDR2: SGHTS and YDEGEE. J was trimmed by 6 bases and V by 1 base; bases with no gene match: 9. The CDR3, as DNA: TGTGCCAGCAGCTTGTTGATGGGACTAGTCGGCGAGCAGTACTTC. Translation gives CASSLLMGLVGEQYF.

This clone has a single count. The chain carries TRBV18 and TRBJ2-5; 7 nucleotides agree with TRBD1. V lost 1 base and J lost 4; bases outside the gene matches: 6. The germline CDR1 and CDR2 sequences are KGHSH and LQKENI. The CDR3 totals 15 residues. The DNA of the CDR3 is TGTGCCAGCTCACCACAGACAGGGAATACAGAGACCCAGTACTTC. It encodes CASSPQTGNTETQYF.